This T cell receptor (beta chain) was retrieved from a study of blood T cell repertoires in COVID-19. At the level of the study: The analysed material was cDNA or gDNA that came from T cells, B-cell-depleted T cells, or PBMCs.

Germline CDR1 is SGHDT and CDR2 is YYEEEE. The CDR3 spans 15 residues. The V segment lost 3 bases and the J segment 6 bases; nucleotides outside the gene matches: 8. Profiling relied on immunoSEQ multiplex PCR, and the TCRdb table lists in-frame clones only, not all of them. The profile shows 130,000 to 150,000 clones, 80% to 85% of them singletons. The rearrangement links TRBV5-6 to TRBJ1-5, with 8 bases lining up with TRBD1. The specimen sequenced was peripheral blood. This clonotype was sampled from a human donor in a cohort sampled during active COVID-19. Written as DNA, the CDR3 is TGTGCCAGCAGCTCCCAGGGGGCGCGGGGTCAGCCCCAGCATTTT. Translated: CASSSQGARGQPQHF. The full variable domain, rest sourced from reference TRBV5-6 and TRBJ1-5, is DAGVTQSPTHLIKTRGQQVTLRCSPKSGHDTVSWYQQALGQGPQFIFQYYEEEERQRGNFPDRFSGHQFPNYSSELNVNALLLGDSALYLCASSSQGARGQPQHFGDGTRLSIL.